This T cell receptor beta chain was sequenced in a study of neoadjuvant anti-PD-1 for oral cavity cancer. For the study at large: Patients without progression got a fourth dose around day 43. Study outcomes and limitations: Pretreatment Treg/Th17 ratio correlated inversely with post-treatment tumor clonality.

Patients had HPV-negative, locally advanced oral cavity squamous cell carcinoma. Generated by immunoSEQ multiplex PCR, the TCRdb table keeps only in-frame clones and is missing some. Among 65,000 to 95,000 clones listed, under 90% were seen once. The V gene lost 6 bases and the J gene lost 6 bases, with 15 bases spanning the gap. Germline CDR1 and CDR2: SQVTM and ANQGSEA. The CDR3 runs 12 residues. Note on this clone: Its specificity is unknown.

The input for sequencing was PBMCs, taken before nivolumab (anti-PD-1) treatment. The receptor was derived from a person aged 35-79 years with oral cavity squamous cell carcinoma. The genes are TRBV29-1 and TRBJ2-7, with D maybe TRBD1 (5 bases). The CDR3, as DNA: TGCAGCGTGACGAACCAGGGTGGCGAGCAGTACTTC. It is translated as CSVTNQGGEQYF.